Listed below are T cell receptor beta chains from one sample, sequenced in a study of T-cell memory formation after mild COVID-19. Via MiXCR, TCRdb re-called the 5' RACE reads, giving one row per CDR3 protein. This sample has around 450,000 distinct CDR3 sequences, with less than 25% found just once. Material for sequencing was PBMCs or a T cell subset sorted from them (not recorded which). Receptor source: an adult woman who had mild COVID-19 (a few samples of this study predate the infection). Cell type and time point are not known. The CDR3 runs from the conserved cysteine through the conserved F or W. Each record gives: clone size, D gene, V gene, J gene, CDR3 DNA, CDR3 protein. The D gene is left open where the match is weak. Where a row states a size, it is once, few, many or the class of an expanded clone; other rows omit it.

.	.	TRBV7-2	TRBJ2-3	TGTGCCAGCAGCTTAGGAGATTCGTGGAGCACAGATACGCAGTATTTT	CASSLGDSWSTDTQYF
.	TRBD1	TRBV4-3	TRBJ1-1	TGCGCCAGCAGCCAAAGGGGGCAGATCACTGAAGCTTTCTTT	CASSQRGQITEAFF
once	TRBD1	TRBV7-3	TRBJ2-1	TGTGCCAGCAGCTCAGGGGCAGGACAGGGGACCAATGAGCAGTTCTTC	CASSSGAGQGTNEQFF
.	TRBD1	TRBV7-9	TRBJ2-7	TGTGCCAGCAGCTTAGAGGGGGCTCAGGGGCGTAAGCAGTACTTC	CASSLEGAQGRKQYF
few	TRBD2	TRBV29-1	TRBJ2-1	TGCAGCGTGACTAGCGGGAGGGCCATTGGCGATGAGCAGTTCTTC	CSVTSGRAIGDEQFF
.	.	TRBV9	TRBJ2-7	TGTGCCAGCAGCGTCGACGCAGGGATCTCCTACGAGCAGTACTTC	CASSVDAGISYEQYF
.	TRBD1	TRBV20-1	TRBJ1-2	TGCAGTGCCGGGACAGGGTGGGGCTATGGCTACACCTTC	CSAGTGWGYGYTF
few	.	TRBV7-6	TRBJ2-1	TGTGCCAGCAGCTTAGTTGGTAGCTCACATGAGCAGTTCTTC	CASSLVGSSHEQFF
.	TRBD1	TRBV7-6	TRBJ2-4	TGTGCCAGCAGCCGGGGGTCCGGGACAGGGGGAAACATTCAGTACTTC	CASSRGSGTGGNIQYF
.	TRBD1	TRBV5-1	TRBJ2-7	TGCGCCAGCAGGTGGGACAGGGATCTTTTTGGCTCCTACGAGCAGTACTTC	CASRWDRDLFGSYEQYF
few	.	TRBV4-1	TRBJ2-5	TGCGCCAGCAGCCGGGACCCGGGAGAACAAGAGACCCAGTACTTC	CASSRDPGEQETQYF
few	TRBD1	TRBV12-3/TRBV12-4	TRBJ1-5	TGTGCCAGCAGTCCGGGACAGGGTGGTCAGCCCCAGCATTTT	CASSPGQGGQPQHF
.	.	TRBV7-9	TRBJ1-1	TGTGCCAGCACCTCCACCTTGAACACTGAAGCTTTCTTT	CASTSTLNTEAFF
.	TRBD2	TRBV20-1	TRBJ2-3	TGCAGTGCTAGAGTACTAGCGGGGACAGATACGCAGTATTTT	CSARVLAGTDTQYF
.	TRBD1	TRBV20-1	TRBJ2-7	TGCAGTGCTAGAGCGACAGGGGGCTTCTACGAGCAGTACTTC	CSARATGGFYEQYF
.	.	TRBV4-2	TRBJ1-4	TGTGCCAGCAGCCAAGTAGGAGGGGGTGAAAAACTGTTTTTT	CASSQVGGGEKLFF
few	TRBD2	TRBV20-1	TRBJ2-1	TGCAGTGCTATTAGGGGACTAGCGCCCAATGAGCAGTTCTTC	CSAIRGLAPNEQFF
.	TRBD1	TRBV7-2	TRBJ2-3	TGTGCCAGCAGCTCAAAGTCCGGGACAGGGGGAGTTACGCAGTATTTT	CASSSKSGTGGVTQYF
.	TRBD2	TRBV10-3	TRBJ2-2	TGTGCCATCAGTGACCCGTCCGGTTATAGCGGGGGACTCACCGGGGAGCTGTTTTTT	CAISDPSGYSGGLTGELFF
few	.	TRBV12-3/TRBV12-4	TRBJ2-2	TGTGCCAGCAGTTTGCCGGGATTCCGTGGGCTGTTTTTT	CASSLPGFRGLFF
.	.	TRBV2	TRBJ2-2	TGTGCCAGCAGTGAAGCCCGGCGTGCCTCGAACACCGGGGAGCTGTTTTTT	CASSEARRASNTGELFF
few	TRBD1	TRBV12-3/TRBV12-4	TRBJ2-1	TGTGCCAGCAGTGGGACAGGGGCGCTTGGGACTAGTGGCAATGAGCAGTTCTTC	CASSGTGALGTSGNEQFF
.	.	TRBV12-3/TRBV12-4	TRBJ2-7	TGTGCCAGCAGTGGAAGGTCCTGGACCTACGAGCAGTACTTC	CASSGRSWTYEQYF
.	.	TRBV12-3/TRBV12-4	TRBJ1-1	TGTGCCAGCAGTCACCCGGGGTACGGCACTGAAGCTTTCTTT	CASSHPGYGTEAFF
.	.	TRBV12-3/TRBV12-4	TRBJ2-6	TGTGCCGCGTGCTCTGGGGCCAACGTCCTGACTTTC	CAACSGANVLTF
.	TRBD2	TRBV9	TRBJ2-1	TGTGCCAGCACCCCCATGACTAGCGGGAGGAATGAGCAGTTCTTC	CASTPMTSGRNEQFF
few	.	TRBV2	TRBJ2-2	TGTGCCAGCAGTCATGAAGCCGGGGAGCTGTTTTTT	CASSHEAGELFF
few	.	TRBV7-2	TRBJ1-1	TGTGCCAGCACCCCCGGCAGGCACACTGAAGCTTTCTTT	CASTPGRHTEAFF
few	TRBD1	TRBV5-1	TRBJ2-1	TGCGCCAGCAGCCCCCGACCCGGGACAGCCAGATACAATGAGCAGTTCTTC	CASSPRPGTARYNEQFF
.	TRBD1	TRBV6-2/TRBV6-3	TRBJ2-1	TGTGCCAGCAGGAAGGGGGCGTATGAGCAGTTCTTC	CASRKGAYEQFF
few	.	TRBV7-6	TRBJ1-1	TGTGCCAGCAGCGGTGGGCAGTCCGCCACTGAAGCTTTCTTT	CASSGGQSATEAFF
.	.	TRBV7-9	TRBJ2-1	TGTGCCAGCAGCCCTCCGGGACCCCCGAGCTCCTACAATGAGCAGTTCTTC	CASSPPGPPSSYNEQFF
.	TRBD2	TRBV18	TRBJ2-4	TGTGCCAGCTCACCATCCGGGAGGGCAGACATTCAGTACTTC	CASSPSGRADIQYF
.	TRBD1	TRBV4-1	TRBJ2-5	TGCGCCAGCAGCCAAGTCCGTAAGATCCCGGGACAGGGTTTAGGGGAGACCCAGTACTTC	CASSQVRKIPGQGLGETQYF
.	.	TRBV3-2	TRBJ2-1	TGTGCCAGCAGCTCACCTAAGGGACTCCAATGGGATGAGCAGTTCTTC	CASSSPKGLQWDEQFF
.	TRBD2	TRBV12-3/TRBV12-4	TRBJ2-1	TGTGCCAGCAGCCGAGCGGGGGGGGAGGGCAATGAGCAGTTCTTC	CASSRAGGEGNEQFF
few	TRBD2	TRBV7-2	TRBJ2-7	TGTGCCAGCAGCTTAGATCCTAGCGGGTCCTCCTACGAGCAGTACTTC	CASSLDPSGSSYEQYF
.	TRBD1	TRBV12-3/TRBV12-4	TRBJ1-2	TGTGCCAGCAGTTCGACCGGACAGGGGGCGAACTATGGCTACACCTTC	CASSSTGQGANYGYTF
.	.	TRBV7-2	TRBJ1-6	TGTGCCAGCAGCCAGAGGATGGGACTGACGAATTCACCCCTCCACTTT	CASSQRMGLTNSPLHF
.	.	TRBV12-3/TRBV12-4	TRBJ2-2	TGTGCCAGCAAGATCCACACCGGGGAGCTGTTTTTT	CASKIHTGELFF
many	.	TRBV6-5	TRBJ2-5	TGTGCCAGCAGTTACTCAGGGGGGGAGACCCAGTACTTC	CASSYSGGETQYF
.	.	TRBV30	TRBJ1-2	TGTGCCTGGAGTTCCCAGGATTTCTATGGCTACACCTTC	CAWSSQDFYGYTF
.	.	TRBV3-1	TRBJ2-2	TGTGCCAGCAGCCAAGATAAAGAATCATTCACCGGGGAGCTGTTTTTT	CASSQDKESFTGELFF
.	.	TRBV6-5	TRBJ2-7	TGTGCCAGCAGTCACAAGGGCGGCGGGAACGAGCAGTACTTC	CASSHKGGGNEQYF
.	.	TRBV5-1	TRBJ1-2	TGCGCCAGCAGCGGGGACGCCTATGGCTACACCTTC	CASSGDAYGYTF
.	TRBD2	TRBV7-2	TRBJ2-1	TGTGCCAGCAGCTTAGCGACTAGCGGGACTTACAATGAGCAGTTCTTC	CASSLATSGTYNEQFF
.	.	TRBV15	TRBJ2-2	TGTGCCACCAGCAGAGATGCGGCTAGCCTGACCGGGGAGCTGTTTTTT	CATSRDAASLTGELFF
once	TRBD1	TRBV2	TRBJ1-5	TGTGCCAGCAGAGGACAGGGGGAGAAGCCCCAGCATTTT	CASRGQGEKPQHF
.	.	TRBV30	TRBJ2-5	TGTGCCTGGGATGCAGGGGTCCGGGAGACCCAGTACTTC	CAWDAGVRETQYF
few	TRBD1	TRBV27	TRBJ2-7	TGTGCCAGCAGTTTAGGACAGGGGGCACACGCCTACGAGCAGTACTTC	CASSLGQGAHAYEQYF
.	.	TRBV2	TRBJ2-2	TGTGCCACCCTGAGGCAGGGGTGGTTATTGGACACCGGGGAGCTGTTTTTT	CATLRQGWLLDTGELFF
.	.	TRBV28	TRBJ1-1	TGTGCCAGCAGTCCGCGGGACACCATGAACACTGAAGCTTTCTTT	CASSPRDTMNTEAFF
.	.	TRBV6-2/TRBV6-3	TRBJ2-5	TGTGCCAGGGAGACCCAGTACTTC	CARETQYF
few	.	TRBV7-9	TRBJ1-6	TGTGCCAGCAGCTTAGAGGCCAATAATTCACCCCTCCACTTT	CASSLEANNSPLHF
.	.	TRBV18	TRBJ1-2	TGTGCCAGCTCATCCTCCTCCGGGACAACGAGCTATGGCTACACCTTC	CASSSSSGTTSYGYTF